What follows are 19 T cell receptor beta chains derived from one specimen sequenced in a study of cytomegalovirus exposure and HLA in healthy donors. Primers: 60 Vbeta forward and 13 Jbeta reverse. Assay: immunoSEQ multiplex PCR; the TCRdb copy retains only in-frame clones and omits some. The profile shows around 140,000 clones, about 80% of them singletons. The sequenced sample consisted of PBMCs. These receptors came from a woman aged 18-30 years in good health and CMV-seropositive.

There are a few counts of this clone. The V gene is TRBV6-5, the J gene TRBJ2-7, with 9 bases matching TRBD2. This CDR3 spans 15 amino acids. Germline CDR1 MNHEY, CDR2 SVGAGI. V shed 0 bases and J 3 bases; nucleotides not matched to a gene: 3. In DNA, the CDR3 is TGTGCCAGCAGTTACTCCCTAGCGGGGAGCTACGAGCAGTACTTC. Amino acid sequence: CASSYSLAGSYEQYF.

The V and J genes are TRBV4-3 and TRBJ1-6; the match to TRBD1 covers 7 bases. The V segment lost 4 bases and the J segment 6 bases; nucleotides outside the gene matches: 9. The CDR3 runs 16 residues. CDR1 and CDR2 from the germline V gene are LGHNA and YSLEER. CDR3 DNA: TGCGCCAGCAGCCCAAACCACAGGGGTCGTAATTCACCCCTCCACTTT. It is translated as CASSPNHRGRNSPLHF.

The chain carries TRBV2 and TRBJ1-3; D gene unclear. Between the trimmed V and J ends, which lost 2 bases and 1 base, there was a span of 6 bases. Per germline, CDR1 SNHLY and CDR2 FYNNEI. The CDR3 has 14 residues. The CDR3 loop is CASSERVSGNTIYF. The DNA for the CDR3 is TGTGCCAGCAGTGAACGGGTGTCTGGAAACACCATATATTTT.

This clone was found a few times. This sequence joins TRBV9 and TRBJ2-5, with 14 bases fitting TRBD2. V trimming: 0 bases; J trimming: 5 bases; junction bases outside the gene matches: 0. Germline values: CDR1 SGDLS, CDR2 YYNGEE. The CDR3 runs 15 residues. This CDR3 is CASSVGTSGRETQYF. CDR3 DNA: TGTGCCAGCAGCGTAGGGACTAGCGGGAGGGAGACCCAGTACTTC.

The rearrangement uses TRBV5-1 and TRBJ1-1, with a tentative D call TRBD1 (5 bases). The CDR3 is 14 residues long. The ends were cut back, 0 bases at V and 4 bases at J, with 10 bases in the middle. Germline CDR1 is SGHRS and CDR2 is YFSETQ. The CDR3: CASSLEVGGTEAFF. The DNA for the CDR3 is TGCGCCAGCAGCTTGGAGGTGGGGGGCACTGAAGCTTTCTTT.

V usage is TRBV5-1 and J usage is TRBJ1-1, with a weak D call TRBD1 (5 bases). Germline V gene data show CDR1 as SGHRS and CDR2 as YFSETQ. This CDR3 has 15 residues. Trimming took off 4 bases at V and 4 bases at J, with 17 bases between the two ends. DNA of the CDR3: TGCGCCAGCAGCCTGGTGTTAGGGGCAAGCACTGAAGCTTTCTTT. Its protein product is CASSLVLGASTEAFF.

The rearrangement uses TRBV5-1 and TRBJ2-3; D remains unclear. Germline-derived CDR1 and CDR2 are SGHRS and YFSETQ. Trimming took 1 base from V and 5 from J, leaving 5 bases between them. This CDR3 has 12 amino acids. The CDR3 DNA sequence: TGCGCCAGCAGCTTGCACTTAGATACGCAGTATTTT. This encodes CASSLHLDTQYF.

CDR3 residues: CSARGQVGSYEQYF. The CDR3 DNA follows: TGCAGCGCCCGAGGACAGGTCGGCTCCTACGAGCAGTACTTC. The genes are TRBV29-1 and TRBJ2-7; the match to TRBD1 covers 7 bases. The trim removed 7 bases at V and 0 bases at J, leaving 9 bases unmatched. Germline CDR1 reads SQVTM; CDR2 reads ANQGSEA. This CDR3 region has 14 residues.

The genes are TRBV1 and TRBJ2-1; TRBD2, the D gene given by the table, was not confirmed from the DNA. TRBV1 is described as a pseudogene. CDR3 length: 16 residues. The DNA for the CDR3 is TGCACCAGCAGCCAAGATCCCCCGACTAGTTACAATGAGCAGTTCTTC. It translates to CTSSQDPPTSYNEQFF.

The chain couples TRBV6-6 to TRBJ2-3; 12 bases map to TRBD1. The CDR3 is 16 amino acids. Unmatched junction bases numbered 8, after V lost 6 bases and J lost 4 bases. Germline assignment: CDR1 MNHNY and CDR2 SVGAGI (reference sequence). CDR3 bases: TGTGCCAGCAGCCCCGGGACAGGGGGCAGGGCAGATACGCAGTATTTT. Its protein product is CASSPGTGGRADTQYF.

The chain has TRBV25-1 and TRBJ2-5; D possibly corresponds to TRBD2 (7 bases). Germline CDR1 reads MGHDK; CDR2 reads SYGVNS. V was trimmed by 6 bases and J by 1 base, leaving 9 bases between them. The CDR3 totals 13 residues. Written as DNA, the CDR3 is TGTGCCAGCAGGAGGGGGGGCCAAGAGACCCAGTACTTC. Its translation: CASRRGGQETQYF.

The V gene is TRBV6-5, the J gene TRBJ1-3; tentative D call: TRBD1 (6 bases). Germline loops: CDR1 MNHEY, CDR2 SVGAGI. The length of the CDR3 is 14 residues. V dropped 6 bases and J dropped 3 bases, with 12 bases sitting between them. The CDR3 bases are TGTGCCAGCAGGACCGGACAGTTTGGAAACACCATATATTTT. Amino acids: CASRTGQFGNTIYF.

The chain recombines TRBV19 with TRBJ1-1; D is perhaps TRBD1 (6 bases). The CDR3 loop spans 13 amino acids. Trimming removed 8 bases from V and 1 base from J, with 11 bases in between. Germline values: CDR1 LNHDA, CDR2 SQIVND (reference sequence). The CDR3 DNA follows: TGTGCCAGTGGACGGGACACGAACACTGAAGCTTTCTTT. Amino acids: CASGRDTNTEAFF.

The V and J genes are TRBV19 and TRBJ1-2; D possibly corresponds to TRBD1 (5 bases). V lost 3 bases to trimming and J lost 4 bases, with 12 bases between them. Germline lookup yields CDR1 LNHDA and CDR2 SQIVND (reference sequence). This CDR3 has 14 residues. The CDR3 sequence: CASSIQGWGYGYTF. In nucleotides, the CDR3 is TGTGCCAGTAGTATCCAGGGATGGGGCTATGGCTACACCTTC.

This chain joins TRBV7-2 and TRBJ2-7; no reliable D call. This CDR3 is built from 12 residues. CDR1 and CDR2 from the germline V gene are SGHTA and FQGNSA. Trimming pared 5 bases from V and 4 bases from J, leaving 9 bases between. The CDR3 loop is CASSRDTYEQYF. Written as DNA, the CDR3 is TGTGCCAGCAGCCGAGACACTTACGAGCAGTACTTC.

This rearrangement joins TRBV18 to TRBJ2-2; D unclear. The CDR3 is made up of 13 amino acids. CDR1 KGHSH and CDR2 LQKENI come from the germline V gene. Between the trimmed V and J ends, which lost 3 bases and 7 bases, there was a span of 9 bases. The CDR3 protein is CASSPGAFGELFF. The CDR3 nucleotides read TGTGCCAGCTCACCGGGCGCGTTCGGGGAGCTGTTTTTT.

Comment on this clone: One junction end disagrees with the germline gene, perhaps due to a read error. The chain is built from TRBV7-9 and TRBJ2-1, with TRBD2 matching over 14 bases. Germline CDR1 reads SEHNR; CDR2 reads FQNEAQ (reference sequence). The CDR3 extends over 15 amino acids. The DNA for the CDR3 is TGTTCCAGCAGCTTCTCGACTAGCGGGGGGGGTGAGCAGTTCTTC. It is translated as CSSSFSTSGGGEQFF.

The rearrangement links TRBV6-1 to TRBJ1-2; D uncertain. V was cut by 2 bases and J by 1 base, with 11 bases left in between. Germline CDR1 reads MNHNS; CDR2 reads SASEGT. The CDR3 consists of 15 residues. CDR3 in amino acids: CASSELTVRNYGYTF. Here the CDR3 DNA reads TGTGCCAGCAGTGAATTAACAGTTCGTAACTATGGCTACACCTTC.

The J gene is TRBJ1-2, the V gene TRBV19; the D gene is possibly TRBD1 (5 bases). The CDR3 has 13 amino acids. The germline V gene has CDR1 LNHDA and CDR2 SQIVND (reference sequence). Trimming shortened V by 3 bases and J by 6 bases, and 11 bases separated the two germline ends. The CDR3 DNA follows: TGTGCCAGTAGTATGCGGGACCGCCATGGCTACACCTTC. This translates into CASSMRDRHGYTF.